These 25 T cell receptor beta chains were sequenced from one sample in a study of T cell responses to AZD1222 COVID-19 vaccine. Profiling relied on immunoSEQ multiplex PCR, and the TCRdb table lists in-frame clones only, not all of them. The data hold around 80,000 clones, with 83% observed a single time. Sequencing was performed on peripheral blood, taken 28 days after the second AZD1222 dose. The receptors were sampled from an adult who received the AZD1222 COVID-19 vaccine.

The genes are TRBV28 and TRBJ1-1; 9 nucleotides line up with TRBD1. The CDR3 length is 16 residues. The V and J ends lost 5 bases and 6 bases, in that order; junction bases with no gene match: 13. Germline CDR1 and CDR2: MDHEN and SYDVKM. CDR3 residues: CASSLNPGTGTPEAFF. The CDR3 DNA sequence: TGTGCCAGCAGTCTCAATCCCGGGACAGGGACCCCTGAAGCTTTCTTT.

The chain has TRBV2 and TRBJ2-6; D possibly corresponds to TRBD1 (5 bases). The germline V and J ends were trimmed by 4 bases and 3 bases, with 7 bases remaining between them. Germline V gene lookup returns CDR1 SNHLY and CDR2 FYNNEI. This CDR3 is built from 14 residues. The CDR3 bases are TGTGCCAGCAGTGTCAGGGTTGGGGCCAACGTCCTGACTTTC. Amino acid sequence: CASSVRVGANVLTF.

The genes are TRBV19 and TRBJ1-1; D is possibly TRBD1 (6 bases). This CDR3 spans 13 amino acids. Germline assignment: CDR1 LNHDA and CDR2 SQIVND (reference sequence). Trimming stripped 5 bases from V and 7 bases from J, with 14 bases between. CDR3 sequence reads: CASSPTGTSEAFF. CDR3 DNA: TGTGCCAGTAGTCCCACCGGGACAAGTGAAGCTTTCTTT.

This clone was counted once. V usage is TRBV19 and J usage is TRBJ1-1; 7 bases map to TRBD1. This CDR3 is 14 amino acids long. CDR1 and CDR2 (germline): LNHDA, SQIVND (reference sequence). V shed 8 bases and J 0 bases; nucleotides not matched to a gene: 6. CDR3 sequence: CASGGGLLNTEAFF. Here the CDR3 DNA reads TGTGCCAGTGGAGGGGGCCTACTGAACACTGAAGCTTTCTTT.

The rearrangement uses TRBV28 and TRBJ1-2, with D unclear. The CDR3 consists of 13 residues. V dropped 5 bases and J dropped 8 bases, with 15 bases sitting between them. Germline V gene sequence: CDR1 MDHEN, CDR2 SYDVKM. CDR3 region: CASSPSHGWGYTF. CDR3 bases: TGTGCCAGCAGTCCCTCCCACGGCTGGGGCTACACCTTC.

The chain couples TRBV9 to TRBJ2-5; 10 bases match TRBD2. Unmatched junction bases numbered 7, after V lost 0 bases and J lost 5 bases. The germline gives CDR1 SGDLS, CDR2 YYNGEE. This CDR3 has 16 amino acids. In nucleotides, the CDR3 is TGTGCCAGCAGCGTAGGAGGCCTAGCGGGAGTCGAGACCCAGTACTTC. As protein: CASSVGGLAGVETQYF.

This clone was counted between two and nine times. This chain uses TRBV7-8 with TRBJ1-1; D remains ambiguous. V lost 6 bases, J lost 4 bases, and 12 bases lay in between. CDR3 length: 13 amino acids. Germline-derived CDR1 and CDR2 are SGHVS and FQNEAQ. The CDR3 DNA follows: TGTGCCAGCAGTTTCGCTAGGGTCACTGAAGCTTTCTTT. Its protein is CASSFARVTEAFF.

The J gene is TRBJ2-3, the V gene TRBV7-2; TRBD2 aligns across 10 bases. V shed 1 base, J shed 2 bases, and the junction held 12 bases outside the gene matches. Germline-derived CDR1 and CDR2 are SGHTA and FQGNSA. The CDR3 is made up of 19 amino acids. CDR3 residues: CASSLGAASGSQYTDTQYF. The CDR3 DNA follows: TGTGCCAGCAGCTTAGGGGCGGCTAGCGGGAGTCAATACACAGATACGCAGTATTTT.

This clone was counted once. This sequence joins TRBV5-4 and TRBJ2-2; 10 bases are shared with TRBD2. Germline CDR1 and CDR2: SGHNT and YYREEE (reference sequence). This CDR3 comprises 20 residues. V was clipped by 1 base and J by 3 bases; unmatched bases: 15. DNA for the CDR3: TGTGCCAGCAGCTTGTGGTCGCATGGGCTAGCGGGAGTTGACACCGGGGAGCTGTTTTTT. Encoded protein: CASSLWSHGLAGVDTGELFF.

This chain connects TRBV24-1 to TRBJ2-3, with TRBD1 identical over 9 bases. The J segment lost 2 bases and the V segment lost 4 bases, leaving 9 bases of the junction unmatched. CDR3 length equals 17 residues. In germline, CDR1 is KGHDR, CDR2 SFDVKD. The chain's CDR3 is CATSEATGTGYTDTQYF. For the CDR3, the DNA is TGTGCCACCAGTGAAGCAACCGGGACAGGGTACACAGATACGCAGTATTTT.

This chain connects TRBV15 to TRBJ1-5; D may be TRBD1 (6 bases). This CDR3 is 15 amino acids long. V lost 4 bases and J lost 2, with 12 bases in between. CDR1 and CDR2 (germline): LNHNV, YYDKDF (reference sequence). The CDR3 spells CATSNGGEGNQPQHF. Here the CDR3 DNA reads TGTGCCACCAGCAACGGGGGCGAGGGCAATCAGCCCCAGCATTTT.

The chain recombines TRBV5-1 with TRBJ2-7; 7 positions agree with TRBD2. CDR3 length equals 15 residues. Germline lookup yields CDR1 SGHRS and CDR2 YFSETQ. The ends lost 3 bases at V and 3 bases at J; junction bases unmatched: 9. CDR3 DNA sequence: TGCGCCAGCAGCTCGCCCCCTAGCGGAGACTACGAGCAGTACTTC. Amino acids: CASSSPPSGDYEQYF.

The CDR3 DNA is TGTGCCAGCAGCCAAGCTATCCAGGGTCGGGGCTACACCTTC. Protein: CASSQAIQGRGYTF. This rearrangement joins TRBV3-1 (or the pseudogene TRBV3-2) to TRBJ1-2; perhaps TRBD1 as D (5 bases). The V end lost 1 base, the J end lost 8 bases, and 14 bases lay between the germline ends. Germline V gene data show CDR1 as LGHDT and CDR2 as YNNKEL (reference sequence). The CDR3 extends over 14 amino acids.

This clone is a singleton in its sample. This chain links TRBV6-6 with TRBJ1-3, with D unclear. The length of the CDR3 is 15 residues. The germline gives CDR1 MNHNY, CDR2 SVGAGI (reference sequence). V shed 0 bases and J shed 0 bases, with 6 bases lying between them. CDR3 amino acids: CASSYSFYSGNTIYF. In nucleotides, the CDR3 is TGTGCCAGCAGTTACTCATTCTACTCTGGAAACACCATATATTTT.

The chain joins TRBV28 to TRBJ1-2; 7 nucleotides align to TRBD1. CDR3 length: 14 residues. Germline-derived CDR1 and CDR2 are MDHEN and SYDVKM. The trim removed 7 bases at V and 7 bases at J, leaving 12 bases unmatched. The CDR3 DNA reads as TGTGCCAGCACATCCGGGACAGATTGGGGTGGCTACACCTTC. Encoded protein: CASTSGTDWGGYTF.

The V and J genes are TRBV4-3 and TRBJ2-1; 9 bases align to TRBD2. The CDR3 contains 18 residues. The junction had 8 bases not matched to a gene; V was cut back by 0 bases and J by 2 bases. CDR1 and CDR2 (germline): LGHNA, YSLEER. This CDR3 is CASSQDGIAGVAYNEQFF. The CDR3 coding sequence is TGCGCCAGCAGCCAAGATGGTATAGCGGGGGTGGCCTACAATGAGCAGTTCTTC.

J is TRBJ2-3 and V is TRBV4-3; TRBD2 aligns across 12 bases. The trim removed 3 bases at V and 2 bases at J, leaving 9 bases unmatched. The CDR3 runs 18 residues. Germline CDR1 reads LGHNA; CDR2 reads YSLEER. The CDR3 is CASSHRGLAGKFTDTQYF. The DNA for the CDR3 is TGCGCCAGCAGCCACCGCGGACTAGCGGGAAAATTCACAGATACGCAGTATTTT.

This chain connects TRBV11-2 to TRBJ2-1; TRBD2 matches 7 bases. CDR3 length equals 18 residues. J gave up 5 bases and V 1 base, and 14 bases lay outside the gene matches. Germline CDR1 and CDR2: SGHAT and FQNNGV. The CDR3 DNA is TGTGCCAGCAGCTTAGTGGGTGGTCGAGCGGGACGAAACAATGAGCAGTTCTTC. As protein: CASSLVGGRAGRNNEQFF.

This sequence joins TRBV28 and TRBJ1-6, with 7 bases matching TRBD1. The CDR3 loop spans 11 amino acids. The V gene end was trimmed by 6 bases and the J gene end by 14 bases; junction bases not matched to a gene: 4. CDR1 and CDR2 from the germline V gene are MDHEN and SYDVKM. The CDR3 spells CASRLTGSLHF. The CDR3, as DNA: TGTGCCAGCAGGTTGACAGGGTCCCTCCACTTT.

This CDR3 is CASSLNQNTEAFF. The DNA for the CDR3 is TGTGCCAGCAGCTTGAACCAGAACACTGAAGCTTTCTTT. The chain carries TRBV11-3 and TRBJ1-1, with D uncertain. Trimming removed 3 bases from V and 1 base from J, with 6 bases in between. This CDR3 region has 13 residues. Germline V gene sequence: CDR1 SGHNT, CDR2 YENEEA.

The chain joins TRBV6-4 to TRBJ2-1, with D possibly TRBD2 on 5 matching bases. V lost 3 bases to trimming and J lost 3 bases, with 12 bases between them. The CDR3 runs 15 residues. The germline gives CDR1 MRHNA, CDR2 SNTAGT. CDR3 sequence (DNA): TGTGCCAGCAGTGAGCTGGCCGGGGACTACAATGAGCAGTTCTTC. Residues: CASSELAGDYNEQFF.

The CDR3 DNA sequence: TGTGCCAGCAGTTTATTAGGGACTAGCTCGGATGAGCAGTTCTTC. Encoded protein: CASSLLGTSSDEQFF. This chain connects TRBV27 to TRBJ2-1; 9 nucleotides agree with TRBD2. Germline V gives CDR1 MNHEY, CDR2 SMNVEV (reference sequence). CDR3 length equals 15 residues. Trimming took 1 base from V and 8 from J; bases not matched to a gene: 6.

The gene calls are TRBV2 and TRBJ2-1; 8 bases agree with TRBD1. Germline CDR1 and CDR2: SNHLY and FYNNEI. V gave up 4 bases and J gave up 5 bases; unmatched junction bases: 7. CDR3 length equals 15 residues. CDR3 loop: CASSATGGWDNEQFF. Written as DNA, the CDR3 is TGTGCCAGCAGTGCCACAGGGGGATGGGACAATGAGCAGTTCTTC.

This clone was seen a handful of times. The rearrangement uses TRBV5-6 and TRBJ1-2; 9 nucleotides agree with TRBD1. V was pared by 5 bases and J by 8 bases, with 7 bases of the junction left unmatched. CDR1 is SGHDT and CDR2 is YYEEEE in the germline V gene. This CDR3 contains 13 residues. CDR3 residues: CASRGQGSKGYTF. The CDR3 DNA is TGTGCCAGCAGAGGACAGGGGAGTAAAGGCTACACCTTC.

The CDR3 is CASSLAQGYGDTQYF. The CDR3 DNA follows: TGCGCCAGCAGCTTGGCCCAAGGGTACGGCGATACGCAGTATTTT. This rearrangement joins TRBV5-1 to TRBJ2-3; D remains unclear. This CDR3 has 15 amino acids. Germline loops: CDR1 SGHRS, CDR2 YFSETQ. Trimming removed 0 bases at V and 6 bases at J, with 14 bases between.